This paragraph covers one T cell receptor (beta chain) sequence. Its matching antigen is unknown. CDR3 length: 14 residues. The V end lost 7 bases, the J end lost 2 bases, and 15 bases lay between the germline ends. In germline, CDR1 is MNHEY, CDR2 SVGAGI. These data originate in a study of T cell responses to AZD1222 COVID-19 vaccine. Study-wide results and caveats: The repertoires were collected only after the peak T cell response. Donors were chiefly white British, with a greater number of females, and clonal diversity was perhaps underestimated.

Some clones are missing from TCRdb's copy, which holds only in-frame ones; the method was immunoSEQ multiplex PCR. The data show approximately 100,000 clones, 86% seen once. The material was peripheral blood, obtained on day 0 of AZD1222 vaccination. The receptor was derived from an adult in good health. V is TRBV6-5 and J is TRBJ2-7; weak D call: TRBD2 (5 bases). In DNA form, the CDR3 reads TGTGCCAGCACCCCAGCCGCCGGGGCCTACGAGCAGTACTTC. Protein: CASTPAAGAYEQYF.